This T cell receptor beta chain emerged from a study of PD-1 blockade in classical Hodgkin lymphoma. Study-wide points: Factors driving the repertoire differences, possibly disease activity or prior therapy, remain undefined. For complete responders, baseline diversity was comparable to that of newly diagnosed patients. Relapsed/refractory patients reportedly had lower baseline diversity than newly diagnosed patients.

No patient escaped relapse after autologous stem cell transplantation, and brentuximab vedotin exposure varied. Patients' outcomes at their best amounted to complete response, partial response or progressive disease. Method: immunoSEQ multiplex PCR; TCRdb's copy keeps in-frame clones and lacks some. In the table there are roughly 150,000 clones, around four fifths of which are singletons. In regard to this clone: As yet, its antigen is unknown.

Source: peripheral blood mononuclear cells (PBMCs), taken before the second cycle of nivolumab. The TCR originated in a human donor with classical Hodgkin lymphoma.

CDR3 sequence: CAISEGGAGPYEQYF. DNA of the CDR3: TGTGCCATCAGTGAGGGGGGGGCAGGTCCCTACGAGCAGTACTTC. The chain carries TRBV10-3 and TRBJ2-7; D possibly corresponds to TRBD2 (7 bases). CDR1 and CDR2 from the germline V gene are ENHRY and SYGVKD. Trimming left V 2 bases short and J 2 bases short, with 13 bases between. The CDR3 has 15 amino acids.